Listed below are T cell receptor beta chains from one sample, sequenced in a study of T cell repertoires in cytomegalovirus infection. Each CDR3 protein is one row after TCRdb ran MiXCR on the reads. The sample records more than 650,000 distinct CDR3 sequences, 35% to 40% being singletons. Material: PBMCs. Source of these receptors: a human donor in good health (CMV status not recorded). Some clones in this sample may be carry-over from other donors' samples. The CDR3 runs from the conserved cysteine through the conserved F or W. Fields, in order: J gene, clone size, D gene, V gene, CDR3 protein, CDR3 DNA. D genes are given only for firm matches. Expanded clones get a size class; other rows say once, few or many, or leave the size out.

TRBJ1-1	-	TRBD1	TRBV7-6	CASRSGQGSNTEAFF	TGTGCCAGCAGGTCGGGACAGGGTTCGAACACTGAAGCTTTCTTT
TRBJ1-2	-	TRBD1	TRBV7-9	CSIADRGGVYTF	TGTTCCATCGCCGACAGGGGAGGAGTCTACACCTTC
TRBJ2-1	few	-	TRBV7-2	CASSSRGLDRGFF	TGTGCCAGCAGCTCGCGTGGACTAGACAGGGGGTTCTTC
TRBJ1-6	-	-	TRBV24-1	CATSRSYNSPLNF	TGTGCCACCTCTAGGAGCTATAATTCACCCCTAAACTTT
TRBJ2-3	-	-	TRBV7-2	CASSLLAVGDTQYF	TGTGCCAGCAGCTTACTGGCCGTGGGAGATACGCAGTATTTT
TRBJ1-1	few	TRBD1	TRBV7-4	CASSPTGAEAFF	TGTGCCAGCAGCCCTACAGGGGCTGAAGCTTTCTTT
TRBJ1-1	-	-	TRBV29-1	CSVDGLAGSTEAFF	TGCAGCGTTGACGGGCTGGCAGGGAGCACTGAAGCTTTCTTT
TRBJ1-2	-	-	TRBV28	CASIDRAPRDYGYTF	TGTGCCAGCATCGACCGGGCTCCCCGCGACTATGGCTACACCTTC
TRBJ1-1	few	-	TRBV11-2	CASSFGAGRTEAFF	TGTGCCAGCAGCTTCGGTGCGGGCCGAACTGAAGCTTTCTTT
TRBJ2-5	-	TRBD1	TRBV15	CATSRRFGTGGAETQYF	TGTGCCACCAGCAGACGGTTCGGGACAGGGGGTGCGGAGACCCAGTACTTC
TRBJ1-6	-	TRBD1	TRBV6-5	CASSYLGQYKSPLHF	TGTGCCAGCAGTTACTTGGGACAGTATAAGTCACCCCTCCACTTT
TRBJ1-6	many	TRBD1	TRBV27	CASRDRVNSPLHF	TGTGCCAGCCGGGACAGGGTTAATTCACCCCTCCACTTT
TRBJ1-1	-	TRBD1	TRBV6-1	CASKPDRLNTEAFF	TGTGCCAGCAAACCGGACAGGTTGAACACTGAAGCTTTCTTT
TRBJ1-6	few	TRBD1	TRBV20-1	CSAPTGGDPHF	TGCAGTGCCCCGACAGGGGGCGACCCCCACTTT
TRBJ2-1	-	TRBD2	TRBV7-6	CASSYIAGPYNEQFF	TGTGCCAGCAGTTATATAGCGGGGCCCTACAATGAGCAGTTCTTC
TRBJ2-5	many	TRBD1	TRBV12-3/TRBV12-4	CASSLQGASETQYF	TGTGCCAGCAGTTTGCAGGGGGCTTCAGAGACCCAGTACTTC
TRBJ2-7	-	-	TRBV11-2	CASSSTPGYEQYF	TGTGCCAGCAGCTCAACTCCGGGGTACGAGCAGTACTTC
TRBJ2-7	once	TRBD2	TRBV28	CASSSPPGLAETYEQYF	TGTGCCAGCAGTTCTCCTCCTGGACTAGCGGAAACCTACGAGCAGTACTTC
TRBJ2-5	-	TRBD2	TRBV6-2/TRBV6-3	CASSRTSGRAGQQTQYF	TGTGCCAGCAGCCGGACTAGCGGGAGGGCCGGCCAACAGACCCAGTACTTC
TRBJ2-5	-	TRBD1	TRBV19	CASSVGTGQIQETQYF	TGTGCCAGTAGTGTCGGGACAGGACAGATCCAAGAGACCCAGTACTTC
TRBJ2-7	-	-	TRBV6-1	CASSYYGREQYF	TGTGCCAGCAGTTATTACGGGCGCGAGCAGTACTTC
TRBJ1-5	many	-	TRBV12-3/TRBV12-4	CASSLSGSNQPQHF	TGTGCCAGCAGTTTGTCAGGGAGCAATCAGCCCCAGCATTTT
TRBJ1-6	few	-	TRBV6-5	CASRIEGVSYNSPLHF	TGTGCCAGCAGGATCGAGGGCGTATCCTATAATTCACCCCTCCACTTT
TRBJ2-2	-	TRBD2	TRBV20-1	CSARASGRGAGELFF	TGCAGTGCTAGAGCCAGCGGGAGAGGTGCCGGGGAGCTGTTTTTT
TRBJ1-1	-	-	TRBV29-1	CSARYLNTEAFF	TGCAGCGCCCGTTATTTGAACACTGAAGCTTTCTTT
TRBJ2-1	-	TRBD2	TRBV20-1	CSASPFLAGSHNEQFF	TGCAGTGCTAGCCCTTTTCTAGCGGGGAGCCACAATGAGCAGTTCTTC
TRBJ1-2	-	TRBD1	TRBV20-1	CSASDRADRYGYTF	TGCAGTGCTTCTGACAGGGCTGATCGCTATGGCTACACCTTC